The 10 T cell receptor beta chains below all came from one sample that was sequenced in a study of cytomegalovirus exposure and HLA in healthy donors. Primers: 60 Vbeta forward and 13 Jbeta reverse. TCRdb's table, derived via immunoSEQ multiplex PCR, lists solely in-frame clones and lacks some. The sample consists of some 220,000 clones, approximately 84% of them appearing once. Sequencing was performed on PBMCs. Receptors originate from a girl between 2 and 10 years old in good health and CMV-seronegative.

This chain joins TRBV19 and TRBJ2-5; 8 bases agree with TRBD1. The CDR3 has 14 amino acids. Germline V lookup: CDR1 LNHDA, CDR2 SQIVND (reference sequence). The V and J ends lost 7 bases and 2 bases, in that order; junction bases with no gene match: 6. CDR3 amino acids: CASNRRGQQETQYF. The CDR3 nucleotides are TGTGCCAGTAATCGCAGGGGGCAACAAGAGACCCAGTACTTC.

The chain links TRBV9 to TRBJ1-1; 10 nucleotides align to TRBD1. CDR3 length equals 15 residues. The V and J ends lost 0 bases and 3 bases, in that order; junction bases with no gene match: 2. The germline V gene encodes CDR1 SGDLS and CDR2 YYNGEE. In DNA form, the CDR3 reads TGTGCCAGCAGCGTAGAGACAGGGGGCTACACTGAAGCTTTCTTT. Translated, it gives CASSVETGGYTEAFF.

This chain joins TRBV5-1 and TRBJ2-7; 7 bases fit TRBD1. CDR3 size: 12 residues. Trimming took 7 bases from V and 6 from J; bases not matched to a gene: 7. Per germline, CDR1 SGHRS and CDR2 YFSETQ. The CDR3 DNA sequence: TGCGCCAGCCACGACAGGGATGGCGAGCAGTACTTC. This sequence encodes CASHDRDGEQYF.

This rearrangement joins TRBV10-2 to TRBJ1-1; a weak D match, TRBD1 (6 bases). Trimming removed 7 bases at V and 4 bases at J, with 19 bases between. Germline CDR1 WSHSY, CDR2 SAAADI. The CDR3 has 15 amino acids. The CDR3 DNA reads as TGCGCCAGCAAAACCGGGGGGGGCACCGGCACTGAAGCTTTCTTT. This sequence encodes CASKTGGGTGTEAFF.

Only one count was recorded for this clone. The CDR3 here is CASSLPRTDGAYGYTF. The CDR3 DNA sequence: TGTGCCAGCAGCTTGCCTAGGACAGATGGTGCCTATGGCTACACCTTC. This chain links TRBV5-6 with TRBJ1-2, with D possibly TRBD1 on 6 matching bases. V lost 1 base and J lost 4, with 17 bases in between. The CDR3 extends over 16 amino acids. Looked up from germline, CDR1 is SGHDT and CDR2 is YYEEEE.

The chain joins TRBV29-1 to TRBJ2-1, with TRBD2 matching 8 bases. There are 14 residues in the CDR3. V was clipped by 4 bases and J by 2 bases; unmatched bases: 4. The germline gives CDR1 SQVTM, CDR2 ANQGSEA. The CDR3 DNA sequence: TGCAGCGTTGGGTTCGGGGGGGCCTACAATGAGCAGTTCTTC. This gives the protein CSVGFGGAYNEQFF.

The chain couples TRBV29-1 to TRBJ2-7; the D gene is possibly TRBD2 (5 bases). Germline loops: CDR1 SQVTM, CDR2 ANQGSEA. V was trimmed by 6 bases and J by 3 bases, leaving 9 bases between them. This CDR3 has 11 residues. The DNA for the CDR3 is TGCAGCGTCCGGGAACTCTACGAGCAGTACTTC. Residues: CSVRELYEQYF.

The chain employs TRBV2 and TRBJ2-2; 9 nucleotides match TRBD1. This CDR3 has 13 amino acids. Trimming at V came to 10 bases and at J to 4 bases, leaving 4 bases not matched to a gene. CDR1 and CDR2 (germline): SNHLY, FYNNEI. The CDR3 sequence: CAIGDRATGELFF. CDR3 bases: TGTGCCATCGGGGACAGGGCCACCGGGGAGCTGTTTTTT.

This chain uses TRBV19 with TRBJ1-5, with 9 bases matching TRBD1. From germline, CDR1 is LNHDA and CDR2 SQIVND (reference sequence). This CDR3 has 16 residues. V lost 7 bases, J lost 1 base, and 8 bases stayed unmatched. CDR3 residues: CASNLGQGKSNQPQHF. For the CDR3, the DNA is TGTGCCAGTAACCTGGGACAGGGAAAGAGCAATCAGCCCCAGCATTTT.

This clone appeared once. The CDR3 loop is CASSESSARDTQYF. CDR3 in DNA: TGTGCCAGCAGTGAAAGCTCAGCCAGGGATACGCAGTATTTT. The chain carries TRBV6-1 and TRBJ2-3; no clear D gene. V was clipped by 2 bases and J by 6 bases, with 12 bases between them. CDR1 and CDR2 (germline): MNHNS, SASEGT. The length of the CDR3 is 14 residues.